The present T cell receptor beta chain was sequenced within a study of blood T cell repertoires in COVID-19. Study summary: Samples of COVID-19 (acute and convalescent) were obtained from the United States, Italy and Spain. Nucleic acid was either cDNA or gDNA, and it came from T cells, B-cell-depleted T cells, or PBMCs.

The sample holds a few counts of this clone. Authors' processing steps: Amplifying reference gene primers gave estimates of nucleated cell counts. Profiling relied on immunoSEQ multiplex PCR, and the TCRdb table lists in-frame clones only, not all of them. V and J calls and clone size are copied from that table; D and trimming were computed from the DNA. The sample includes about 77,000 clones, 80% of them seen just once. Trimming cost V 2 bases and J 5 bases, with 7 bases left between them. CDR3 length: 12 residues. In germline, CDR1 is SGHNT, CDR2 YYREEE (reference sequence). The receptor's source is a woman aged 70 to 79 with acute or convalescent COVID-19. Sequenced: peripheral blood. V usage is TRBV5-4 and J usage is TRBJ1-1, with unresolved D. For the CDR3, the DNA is TGTGCCAGCAGCTTCCATGAGACTGAAGCTTTCTTT. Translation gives CASSFHETEAFF.